This TCR beta chain was retrieved from a study of blood T cells in healthy people across ages. Notes on the study in general: More naive CD4+ cells and higher diversity marked long-lived donors relative to aged donors.

With respect to this clonotype: Antigen unknown.

Through a sample-barcoded 5' primer and a J-beta primer mix, a second PCR was run for roughly 7 to 12 cycles. MiXCR was run by TCRdb on the 5' RACE reads, yielding one entry per CDR3 protein. The sample includes roughly 1.5 million distinct CDR3 sequences, 35% to 45% of them seen just once. V gave up 5 bases and J gave up 2 bases, with 15 bases separating them. CDR3 length equals 16 residues. The germline gives CDR1 PRHDT, CDR2 FYEKMQ (reference sequence). Sequencing was done on a sample of blood. The clonotype was recovered from a woman aged 18-30 years in good health. This chain joins TRBV13 and TRBJ2-2, with unresolved D. In DNA, the CDR3 is TGTGCCAGCAGCCCGTTCCCAACGGAAAACACCGGGGAGCTGTTTTTT. This sequence encodes CASSPFPTENTGELFF.